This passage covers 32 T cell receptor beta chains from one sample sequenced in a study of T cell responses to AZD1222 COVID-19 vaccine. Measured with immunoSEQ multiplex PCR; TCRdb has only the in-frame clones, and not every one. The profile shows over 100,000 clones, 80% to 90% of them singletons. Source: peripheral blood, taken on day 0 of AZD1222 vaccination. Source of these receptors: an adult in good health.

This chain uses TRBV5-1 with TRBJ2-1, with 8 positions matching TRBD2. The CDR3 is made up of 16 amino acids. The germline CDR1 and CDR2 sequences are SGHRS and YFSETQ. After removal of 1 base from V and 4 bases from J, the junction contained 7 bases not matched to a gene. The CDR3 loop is CASSLQAGVGYNEQFF. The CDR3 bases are TGCGCCAGCAGCTTGCAAGCGGGAGTTGGGTACAATGAGCAGTTCTTC.

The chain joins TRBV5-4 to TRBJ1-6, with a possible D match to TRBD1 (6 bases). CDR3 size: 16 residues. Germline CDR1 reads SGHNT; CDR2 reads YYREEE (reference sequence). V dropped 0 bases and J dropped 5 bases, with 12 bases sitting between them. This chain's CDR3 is CASSLARGLNNSPLHF. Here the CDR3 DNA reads TGTGCCAGCAGCTTGGCCAGGGGCCTTAATAATTCACCCCTCCACTTT.

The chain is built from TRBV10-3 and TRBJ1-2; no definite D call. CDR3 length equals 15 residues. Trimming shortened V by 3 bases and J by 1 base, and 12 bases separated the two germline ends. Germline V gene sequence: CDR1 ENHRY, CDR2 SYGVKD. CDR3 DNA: TGTGCCATCAGTGATGGGAACGCCGGTAACTATGGCTACACCTTC. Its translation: CAISDGNAGNYGYTF.

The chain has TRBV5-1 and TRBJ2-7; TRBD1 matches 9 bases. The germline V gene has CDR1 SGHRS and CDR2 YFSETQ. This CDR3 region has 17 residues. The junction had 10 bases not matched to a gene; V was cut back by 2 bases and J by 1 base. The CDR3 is CASSFTIQGAGSYEQYF. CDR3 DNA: TGCGCCAGCAGCTTTACAATACAGGGGGCAGGTTCCTACGAGCAGTACTTC.

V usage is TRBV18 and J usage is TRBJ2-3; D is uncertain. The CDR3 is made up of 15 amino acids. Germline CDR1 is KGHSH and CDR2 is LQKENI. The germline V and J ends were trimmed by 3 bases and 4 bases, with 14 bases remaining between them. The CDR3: CASSPSNGGADTQYF. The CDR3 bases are TGTGCCAGCTCACCGTCGAATGGTGGGGCAGATACGCAGTATTTT.

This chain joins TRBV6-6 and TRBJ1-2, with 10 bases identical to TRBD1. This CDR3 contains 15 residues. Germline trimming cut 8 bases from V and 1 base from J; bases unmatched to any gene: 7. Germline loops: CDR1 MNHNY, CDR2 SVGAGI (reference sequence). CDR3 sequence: CASHPGQGFNYGYTF. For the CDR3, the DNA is TGTGCCAGCCACCCGGGACAGGGGTTTAACTATGGCTACACCTTC.

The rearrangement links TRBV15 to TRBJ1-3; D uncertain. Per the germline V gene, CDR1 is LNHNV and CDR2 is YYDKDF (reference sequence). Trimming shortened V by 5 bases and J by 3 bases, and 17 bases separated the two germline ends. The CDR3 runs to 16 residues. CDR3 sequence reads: CATSSRRGSDGNTIYF. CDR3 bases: TGTGCCACCAGCTCACGCCGCGGGTCAGATGGAAACACCATATATTTT.

This CDR3 reads CASSLGRVTYNEQFF. CDR3 nucleotide sequence: TGTGCCAGCAGCTTGGGGAGGGTGACTTACAATGAGCAGTTCTTC. The genes are TRBV7-3 and TRBJ2-1; 7 nucleotides agree with TRBD2. The CDR3 totals 15 residues. Germline CDR1 reads SGHTA; CDR2 reads FQGTGA. V was pared by 3 bases and J by 4 bases, with 6 bases of the junction left unmatched.

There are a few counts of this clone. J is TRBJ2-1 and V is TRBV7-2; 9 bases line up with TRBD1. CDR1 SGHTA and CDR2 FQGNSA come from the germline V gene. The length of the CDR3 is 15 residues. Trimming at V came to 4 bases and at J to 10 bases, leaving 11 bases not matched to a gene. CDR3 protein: CASSSTGTGYGEQFF. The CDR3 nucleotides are TGTGCCAGCAGCTCGACCGGGACAGGGTACGGCGAGCAGTTCTTC.

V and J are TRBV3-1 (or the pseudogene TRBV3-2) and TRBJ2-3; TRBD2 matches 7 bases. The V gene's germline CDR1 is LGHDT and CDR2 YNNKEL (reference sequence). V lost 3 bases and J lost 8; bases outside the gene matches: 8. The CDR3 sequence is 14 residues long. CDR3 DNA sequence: TGTGCCAGCAGCCACGCGGGAGTGGGAGTTACGCAGTATTTT. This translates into CASSHAGVGVTQYF.

CDR3 in DNA: TGCGCCAGCAGCTTGGGGGTAAATGCTGGTCAGCCCCAGCATTTT. Protein sequence: CASSLGVNAGQPQHF. This chain uses TRBV5-1 with TRBJ1-5; no clear D gene. The germline V gene has CDR1 SGHRS and CDR2 YFSETQ. This CDR3 contains 15 residues. Deletions cut 0 bases from V and 6 bases from J, with 13 bases between.

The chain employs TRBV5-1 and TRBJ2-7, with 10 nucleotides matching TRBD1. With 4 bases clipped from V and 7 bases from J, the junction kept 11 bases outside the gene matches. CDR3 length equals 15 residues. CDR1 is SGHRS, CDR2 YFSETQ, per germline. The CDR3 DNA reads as TGCGCCAGCAGCGTGACGGACAGGGGGGTCTGGGAGCAGTACTTC. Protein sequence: CASSVTDRGVWEQYF.

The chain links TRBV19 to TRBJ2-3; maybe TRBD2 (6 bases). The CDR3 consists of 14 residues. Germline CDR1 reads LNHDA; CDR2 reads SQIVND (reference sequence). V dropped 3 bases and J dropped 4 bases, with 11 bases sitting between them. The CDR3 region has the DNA TGTGCCAGTAGTATGACGGGAGAAGCAGATACGCAGTATTTT. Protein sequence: CASSMTGEADTQYF.

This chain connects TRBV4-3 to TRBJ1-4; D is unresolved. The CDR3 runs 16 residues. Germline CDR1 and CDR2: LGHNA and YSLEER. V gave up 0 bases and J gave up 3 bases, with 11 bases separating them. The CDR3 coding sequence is TGCGCCAGCAGCCAAGATAGCTGGGAGGCTAATGAAAAACTGTTTTTT. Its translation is CASSQDSWEANEKLFF.

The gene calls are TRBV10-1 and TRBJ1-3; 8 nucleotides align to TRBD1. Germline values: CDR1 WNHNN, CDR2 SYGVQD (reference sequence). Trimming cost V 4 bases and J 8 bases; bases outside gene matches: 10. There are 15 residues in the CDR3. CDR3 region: CASSGGGQGWDTIYF. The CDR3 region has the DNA TGCGCCAGCAGTGGGGGAGGACAGGGCTGGGACACCATATATTTT.

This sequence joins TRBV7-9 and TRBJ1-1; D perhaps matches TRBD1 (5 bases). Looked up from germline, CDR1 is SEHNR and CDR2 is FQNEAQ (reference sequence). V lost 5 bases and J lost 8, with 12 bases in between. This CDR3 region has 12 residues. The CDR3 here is CASSEATVEAFF. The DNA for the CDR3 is TGTGCCAGCAGCGAGGCGACAGTCGAAGCTTTCTTT.

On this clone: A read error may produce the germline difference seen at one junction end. In DNA form, the CDR3 reads TGTGCCAGTAGTCTAGAGACAGGTCTAGCCAAAAACATTCAGTACTTC. Translating gives CASSLETGLAKNIQYF. This chain links TRBV19 with TRBJ2-4; possible D gene TRBD1, 6 bases. This CDR3 has 16 residues. CDR1 and CDR2 (germline): LNHDA, SQIVND (reference sequence).

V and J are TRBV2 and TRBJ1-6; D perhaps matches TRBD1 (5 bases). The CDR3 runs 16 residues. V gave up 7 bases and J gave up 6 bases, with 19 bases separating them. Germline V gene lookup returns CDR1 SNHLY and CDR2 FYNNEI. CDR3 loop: CASNADTSRPNSPLHF. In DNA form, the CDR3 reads TGTGCCAGCAACGCGGACACCAGCAGGCCTAATTCACCCCTCCACTTT.

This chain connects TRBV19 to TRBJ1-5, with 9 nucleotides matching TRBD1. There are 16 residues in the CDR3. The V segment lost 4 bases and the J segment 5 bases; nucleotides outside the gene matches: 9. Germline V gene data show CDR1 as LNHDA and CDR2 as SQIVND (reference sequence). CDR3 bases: TGTGCCAGTAGTACACTCCGGGACAGGGCCGATCAGCCCCAGCATTTT. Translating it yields CASSTLRDRADQPQHF.

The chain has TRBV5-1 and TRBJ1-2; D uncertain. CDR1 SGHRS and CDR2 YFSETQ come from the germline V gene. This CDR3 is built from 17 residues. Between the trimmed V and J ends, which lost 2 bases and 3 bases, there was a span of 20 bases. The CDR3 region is CASSFGGKGRRDYGYTF. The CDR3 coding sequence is TGCGCCAGCAGCTTCGGCGGGAAGGGAAGGAGAGACTATGGCTACACCTTC.

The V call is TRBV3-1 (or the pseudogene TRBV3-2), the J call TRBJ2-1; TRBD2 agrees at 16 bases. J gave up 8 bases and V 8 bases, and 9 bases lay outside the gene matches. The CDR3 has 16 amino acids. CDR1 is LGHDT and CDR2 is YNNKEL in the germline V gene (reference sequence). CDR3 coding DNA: TGTGCCAGCGTCCGGGGACTAGCGGGGGGGGACGATGAGCAGTTCTTC. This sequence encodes CASVRGLAGGDDEQFF.

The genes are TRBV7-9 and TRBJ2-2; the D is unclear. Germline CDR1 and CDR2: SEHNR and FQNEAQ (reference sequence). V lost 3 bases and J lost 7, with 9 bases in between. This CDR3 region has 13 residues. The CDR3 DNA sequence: TGTGCCAGCAGCTTCCCAGGTGACGGGGAGCTGTTTTTT. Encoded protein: CASSFPGDGELFF.

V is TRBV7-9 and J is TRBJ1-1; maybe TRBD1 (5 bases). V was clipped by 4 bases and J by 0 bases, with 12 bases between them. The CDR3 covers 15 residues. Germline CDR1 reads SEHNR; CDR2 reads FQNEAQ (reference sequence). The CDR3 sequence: CASSSDGHLNTEAFF. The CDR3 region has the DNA TGTGCCAGCAGCTCCGATGGACACCTGAACACTGAAGCTTTCTTT.

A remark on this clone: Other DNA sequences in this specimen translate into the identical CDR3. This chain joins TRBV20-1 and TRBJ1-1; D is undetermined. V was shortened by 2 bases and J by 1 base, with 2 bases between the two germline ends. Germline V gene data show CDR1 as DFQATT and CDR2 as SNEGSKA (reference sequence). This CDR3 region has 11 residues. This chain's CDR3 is CSARRNTEAFF. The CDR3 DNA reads TGCAGTGCTAGAAGGAACACTGAAGCTTTCTTT.

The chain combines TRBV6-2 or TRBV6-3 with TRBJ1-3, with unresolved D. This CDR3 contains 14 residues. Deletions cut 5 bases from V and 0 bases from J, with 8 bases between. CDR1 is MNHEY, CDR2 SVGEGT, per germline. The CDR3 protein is CASSLSLSGNTIYF. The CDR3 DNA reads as TGTGCCAGCAGTCTCAGTCTCTCTGGAAACACCATATATTTT.

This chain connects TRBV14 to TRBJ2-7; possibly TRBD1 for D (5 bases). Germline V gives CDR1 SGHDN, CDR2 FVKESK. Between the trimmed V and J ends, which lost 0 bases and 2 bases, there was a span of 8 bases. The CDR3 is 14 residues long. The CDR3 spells CASSQESGTYEQYF. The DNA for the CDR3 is TGTGCCAGCAGCCAAGAGTCAGGGACCTACGAGCAGTACTTC. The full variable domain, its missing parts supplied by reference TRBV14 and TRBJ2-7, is EAGVTQFPSHSVIEKGQTVTLRCDPISGHDNLYWYRRVMGKEIKFLLHFVKESKQDESGMPNNRFLAERTGGTYSTLKVQPAELEDSGVYFCASSQESGTYEQYFGPGTRLTVT.

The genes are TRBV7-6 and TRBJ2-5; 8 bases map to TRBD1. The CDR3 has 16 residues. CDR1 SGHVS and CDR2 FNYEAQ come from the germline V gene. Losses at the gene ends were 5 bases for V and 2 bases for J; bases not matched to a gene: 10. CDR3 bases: TGTGCCAGCAGCACCCGTTATAACAGGGGGCAAGAGACCCAGTACTTC. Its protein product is CASSTRYNRGQETQYF. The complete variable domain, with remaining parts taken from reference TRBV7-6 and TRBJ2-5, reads GAGVSQSPRYKVTKRGQDVALRCDPISGHVSLYWYRQALGQGPEFLTYFNYEAQQDKSGLPNDRFSAERPEGSISTLTIQRTEQRDSAMYRCASSTRYNRGQETQYFGPGTRLLVL.

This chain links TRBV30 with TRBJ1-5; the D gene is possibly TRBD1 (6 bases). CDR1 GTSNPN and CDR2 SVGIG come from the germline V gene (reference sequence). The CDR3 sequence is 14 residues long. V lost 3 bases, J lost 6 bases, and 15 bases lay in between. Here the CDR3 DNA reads TGTGCCTGGAGCAGGGGATCAGTACTTCAGCCCCAGCATTTT. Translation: CAWSRGSVLQPQHF.

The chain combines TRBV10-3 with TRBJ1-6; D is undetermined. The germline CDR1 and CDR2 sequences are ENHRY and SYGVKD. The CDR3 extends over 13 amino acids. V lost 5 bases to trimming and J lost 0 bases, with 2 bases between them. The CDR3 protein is CAISSSYNSPLHF. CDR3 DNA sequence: TGTGCCATCAGTAGCTCCTATAATTCACCCCTCCACTTT.

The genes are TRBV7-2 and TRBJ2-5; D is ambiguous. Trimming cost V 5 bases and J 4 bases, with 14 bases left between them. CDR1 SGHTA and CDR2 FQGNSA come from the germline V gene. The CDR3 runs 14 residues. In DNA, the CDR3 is TGTGCCAGCAGCACCGGTGGGCCTTTAGAGACCCAGTACTTC. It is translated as CASSTGGPLETQYF.

In DNA, the CDR3 is TGTGCCAGTAGTGCTCCGGGACAGGGTAGAACTGAAGCTTTCTTT. Translating gives CASSAPGQGRTEAFF. The chain couples TRBV19 to TRBJ1-1; 9 bases map to TRBD1. The CDR3 has 15 residues. Germline V gives CDR1 LNHDA, CDR2 SQIVND (reference sequence). Trimming at V came to 5 bases and at J to 5 bases, leaving 9 bases not matched to a gene. Based on the CDR3 plus reference TRBV19 and TRBJ1-1, the full variable domain is DGGITQSPKYLFRKEGQNVTLSCEQNLNHDAMYWYRQDPGQGLRLIYYSQIVNDFQKGDIAEGYSVSREKKESFPLTVTSAQKNPTAFYLCASSAPGQGRTEAFFGQGTRLTVV.

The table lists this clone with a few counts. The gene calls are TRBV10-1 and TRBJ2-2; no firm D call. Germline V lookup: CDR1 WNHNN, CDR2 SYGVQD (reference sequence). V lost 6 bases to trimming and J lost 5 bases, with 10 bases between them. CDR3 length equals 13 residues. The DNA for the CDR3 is TGCGCCAGCAGAGGCAGTCTGACCGGGGAGCTGTTTTTT. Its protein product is CASRGSLTGELFF.